This entry describes one T cell receptor (beta chain). This entry is derived from a study of blood T cell repertoires in COVID-19. The CDR3 consists of 15 residues. The junction had 7 bases not matched to a gene; V was cut back by 3 bases and J by 6 bases. CDR1 is SGHVS, CDR2 FQNEAQ, per germline. Assay used: immunoSEQ multiplex PCR; TCRdb lists only in-frame clones, some missing. The sample lists about 86,000 clones, roughly 91% seen once, with more than 0.95% in the top ten. The sequence came from a woman in her forties or fifties with acute COVID-19. V usage is TRBV7-8 and J usage is TRBJ2-2; 7 bases fit TRBD1. The sequenced sample was PBMCs or T cells enriched from blood (not recorded which). CDR3 DNA: TGTGCCAGCAGCTTTTCCGGGACAGACTCCGGGGAGCTGTTTTTT. Its translation is CASSFSGTDSGELFF.